These 8 T cell receptor beta chains were all obtained from the same sample, sequenced in a study of blood T cell repertoires in COVID-19 (TCRdb year 2020). The library was produced with the immunoSEQ multiplex PCR assay. Not all clones reach the TCRdb copy of this immuneACCESS table, which keeps in-frame sequences only. Checked studies attribute under half of the gap to unresolved V genes and leave the rest unexplained. This sample gives approximately 310,000 clones in total; roughly 86% of them show up just once. The ten most abundant clones make up around 8% of the sample. What was sequenced was peripheral blood. Every receptor here comes from a woman in her 50s who had recovered from COVID-19.

J is TRBJ1-1 and V is TRBV11-2; TRBD1 matches 7 bases. The CDR3 runs to 13 residues. V trimming: 5 bases; J trimming: 1 base; junction bases outside the gene matches: 1. Germline V CDR1 and CDR2: SGHAT, FQNNGV. The CDR3 DNA reads TGTGCCAGCAGCCGGGACAGGAACACTGAAGCTTTCTTT. The encoded protein is CASSRDRNTEAFF. The variable domain in full, completed from reference TRBV11-2 and TRBJ1-1, reads EAGVAQSPRYKIIEKRQSVAFWCNPISGHATLYWYQQILGQGPKLLIQFQNNGVVDDSQLPKDRFSAERLKGVDSTLKIQPAKLEDSAVYLCASSRDRNTEAFFGQGTRLTVV.

This sequence joins TRBV6-5 and TRBJ2-3, with D possibly being TRBD2 (5 bases). This CDR3 has 15 residues. Germline V gives CDR1 MNHEY, CDR2 SVGAGI. V dropped 7 bases and J dropped 1 base, with 15 bases sitting between them. CDR3: CASISGGQGTDTQYF. As DNA, the CDR3 is TGTGCCAGCATTTCCGGAGGTCAAGGCACAGATACGCAGTATTTT.

The rearrangement joins TRBV29-1 to TRBJ1-1; no clear D gene. Germline CDR1 SQVTM, CDR2 ANQGSEA. The V end lost 6 bases, the J end lost 3 bases, and 14 bases lay between the germline ends. There are 13 residues in the CDR3. As DNA, the CDR3 is TGCAGCGTGCGGCTCTTCGGCGACACTGAAGCTTTCTTT. Translating it yields CSVRLFGDTEAFF. The full variable domain, completed using reference TRBV29-1 and TRBJ1-1, is SAVISQKPSRDICQRGTSLTIQCQVDSQVTMMFWYRQQPGQSLTLIATANQGSEATYESGFVIDKFPISRPNLTFSTLTVSNMSPEDSSIYLCSVRLFGDTEAFFGQGTRLTVV.

There are a few counts of this clone. This chain's CDR3 is CASSLRGDQPQHF. CDR3 coding DNA: TGCGCCAGCAGCTTGCGGGGGGATCAGCCCCAGCATTTT. The chain carries TRBV5-1 and TRBJ1-5, with D possibly matching TRBD1 (5 bases). Trimming stripped 1 base from V and 5 bases from J, with 7 bases between. The CDR3 spans 13 residues. The germline V gene encodes CDR1 SGHRS and CDR2 YFSETQ.

The V gene is TRBV7-8, the J gene TRBJ2-3; no definite D call. The CDR3 consists of 15 residues. Germline loops: CDR1 SGHVS, CDR2 FQNEAQ. V was clipped by 4 bases and J by 2 bases, with 13 bases between them. The CDR3 loop reads CASSSSSRNTDTQYF. The CDR3 bases are TGTGCCAGCAGCTCCTCTAGTAGGAACACAGATACGCAGTATTTT.

CDR3 protein: CASSGGWTSGAYEQYF. CDR3 coding DNA: TGCGCCAGCAGCGGGGGATGGACTAGCGGGGCCTACGAGCAGTACTTC. This rearrangement joins TRBV5-1 to TRBJ2-7; 12 nucleotides agree with TRBD2. Losses at the gene ends were 4 bases for V and 2 bases for J; bases not matched to a gene: 7. Germline V lookup: CDR1 SGHRS, CDR2 YFSETQ. The CDR3 extends over 16 amino acids.

V and J are TRBV7-9 and TRBJ1-4; tentative D call: TRBD1 (6 bases). Trimming cost V 6 bases and J 6 bases, with 17 bases left between them. CDR3 length equals 15 residues. Germline CDR1 SEHNR, CDR2 FQNEAQ (reference sequence). CDR3 DNA sequence: TGTGCCAGCAGGCCCGCGGGGGCTTATGATGAAAAACTGTTTTTT. Encoded protein: CASRPAGAYDEKLFF.

This clone occurred once. The chain is built from TRBV9 and TRBJ1-3; D remains unclear. V dropped 0 bases and J dropped 4 bases, with 8 bases sitting between them. The CDR3 totals 14 residues. CDR1 is SGDLS, CDR2 YYNGEE, per germline. The CDR3 here is CASSVASQGNTIYF. CDR3 DNA sequence: TGTGCCAGCAGCGTAGCTTCGCAGGGAAACACCATATATTTT. Combining the CDR3 with reference TRBV9 and TRBJ1-3 gives the whole variable domain DSGVTQTPKHLITATGQRVTLRCSPRSGDLSVYWYQQSLDQGLQFLIQYYNGEERAKGNILERFSAQQFPDLHSELNLSSLELGDSALYFCASSVASQGNTIYFGEGSWLTVV.